This TCR beta chain was documented in a study of graft-versus-host responses after intestinal transplantation. Findings and caveats of the study: Recipient marrow showed GvH clones, some seen first in ileum or blood. An association linked early post-transplant HvG declines with peak circulating GvH clone levels.

Data came from immunoSEQ multiplex PCR; TCRdb stores just in-frame clones and leaves some out. The sample has roughly 60,000 clones, about 90% seen once. This clone was detected once. Antigen specificity is unknown. V shed 5 bases, J shed 2 bases, and the junction held 3 bases outside the gene matches. The CDR3 spans 15 residues. CDR1 is LNHDA, CDR2 SQIVND, per germline (reference sequence). The chain uses TRBV19 and TRBJ2-6, with TRBD1 identical over 7 bases. This receptor was taken from a human patient who received an intestinal transplant, so some T cells may come from the graft donor. The sequences come from PBMCs, collected roughly 120 days after intestinal transplantation. The CDR3 nucleotides are TGTGCCAGTAGTCTAACAGGGGCTGGGGCCAACGTCCTGACTTTC. This gives the protein CASSLTGAGANVLTF.